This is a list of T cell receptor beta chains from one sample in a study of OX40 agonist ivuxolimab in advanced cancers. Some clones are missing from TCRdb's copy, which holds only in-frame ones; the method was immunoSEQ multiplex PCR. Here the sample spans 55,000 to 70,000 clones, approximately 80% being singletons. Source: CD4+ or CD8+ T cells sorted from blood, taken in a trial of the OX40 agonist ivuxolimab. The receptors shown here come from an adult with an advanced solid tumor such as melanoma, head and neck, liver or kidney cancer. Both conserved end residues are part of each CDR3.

CDR3aa: CASRPDRGYGYTF; v_gene: TRBV28
CDR3aa: CASSVSGNTGELFF; v_gene: TRBV5-1
CDR3aa: CASSLTANQPQHF; v_gene: TRBV7-9
CDR3aa: CASSLAQASNYGYTF; v_gene: TRBV4-2
CDR3aa: CASSVGDPSGGARYEQYF; v_gene: TRBV9
CDR3aa: CASSRAGDENTEAFF; v_gene: TRBV21-1
CDR3aa: CASSLTRDPNTGELFF; v_gene: TRBV4-1
CDR3aa: CSARGRETQYF; v_gene: TRBV20-1
CDR3aa: CASAFGSNTEAFF; v_gene: TRBV19
CDR3aa: CASSKDRDTEAFF; v_gene: TRBV19
CDR3aa: CASSEDRPGLNTEAFF; v_gene: TRBV6-1
CDR3aa: CSVEDPSLSYNEQFF; v_gene: TRBV29-1
CDR3aa: CASRPYSNQPQHF; v_gene: TRBV6-1
CDR3aa: CASSQSQGAAEAFF; v_gene: TRBV4-3
CDR3aa: CASSSPGQTYEQYF; v_gene: TRBV19
CDR3aa: CASSRTPGVGNTIYF; v_gene: TRBV7-2
CDR3aa: CASSQEGGGGDTQYF; v_gene: TRBV4-2
CDR3aa: CASGYGTGPSGANVLTF; v_gene: TRBV23-1
CDR3aa: CASSITTGNEQFF; v_gene: TRBV18
CDR3aa: CAWSLAAGGGLRELFF; v_gene: TRBV30
CDR3aa: CASSLKWSGEGYTF; v_gene: TRBV7-8
CDR3aa: CASSFRTAYEQYF; v_gene: TRBV19